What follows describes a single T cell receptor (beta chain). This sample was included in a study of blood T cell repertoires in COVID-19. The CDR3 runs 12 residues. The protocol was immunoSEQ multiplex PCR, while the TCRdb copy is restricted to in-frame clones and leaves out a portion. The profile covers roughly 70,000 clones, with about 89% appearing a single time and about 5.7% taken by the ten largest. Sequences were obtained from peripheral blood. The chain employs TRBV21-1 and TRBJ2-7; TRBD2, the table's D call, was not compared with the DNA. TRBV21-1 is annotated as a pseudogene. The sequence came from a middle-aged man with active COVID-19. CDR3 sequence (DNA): TGTGCCAGCCCCCCTTGGAGGGGCGAGCAGTACTTC. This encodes CASPPWRGEQYF.